These 19 T cell receptor beta chains were all obtained from the same sample, sequenced in a study of CD8 T cells in ankylosing spondylitis. In TCRdb, the 5' RACE reads were re-called with MiXCR into one record per CDR3 protein. The sample holds approximately 250,000 distinct CDR3 sequences; around 32% are singletons and the top ten take approximately 4.4%. Material for sequencing was blood, either unsorted or a sorted T cell fraction (not recorded which). The receptors stem from a male donor with ankylosing spondylitis or in good health (not recorded which).

This clonotype was picked up a small number of times. The J gene is TRBJ2-1, the V gene TRBV20-1; perhaps TRBD2 as D (5 bases). Trimming left V 1 base short and J 9 bases short, with 13 bases between. This CDR3 region has 13 residues. The germline V gene encodes CDR1 DFQATT and CDR2 SNEGSKA (reference sequence). The CDR3, as DNA: TGCAGTGCTAGAGCCCTCCTAGCCCTTGAGCAGTTCTTC. As protein: CSARALLALEQFF.

This clonotype showed up just a few times. This sequence joins TRBV29-1 and TRBJ1-3; D gene uncertain. This CDR3 is built from 13 residues. Trimming took off 5 bases at V and 2 bases at J, with 10 bases between the two ends. CDR1 and CDR2 from the germline V gene are SQVTM and ANQGSEA. CDR3 amino acids: CSVLGEPGNTIYF. The CDR3 DNA reads TGCAGCGTTTTGGGAGAGCCTGGAAACACCATATATTTT.

This clonotype was detected a few times. J is TRBJ2-7 and V is TRBV12-3 or TRBV12-4; 7 bases are shared with TRBD2. J lost 6 bases, V lost 6 bases, and 8 bases had no gene match. This CDR3 contains 13 residues. The CDR3 loop reads CASSFRGEGEQYF. Here the CDR3 DNA reads TGTGCCAGCAGCTTCCGGGGGGAGGGCGAGCAGTACTTC.

The sample holds a few counts of this clonotype. This chain uses TRBV29-1 with TRBJ1-1; D might be TRBD1 (5 bases). The CDR3 totals 14 residues. Germline V gene data show CDR1 as SQVTM and CDR2 as ANQGSEA. V gave up 7 bases and J gave up 4 bases, with 19 bases separating them. The CDR3 bases are TGCAGCGGGAAGGGACTCCTCGGGGGCACTGAAGCTTTCTTT. Encoded protein: CSGKGLLGGTEAFF.

V and J are TRBV7-9 and TRBJ1-5; no reliable D call. Looked up from germline, CDR1 is SEHNR and CDR2 is FQNEAQ (reference sequence). This CDR3 contains 14 residues. V lost 4 bases and J lost 1, with 8 bases in between. The CDR3 protein is CASSYTESNQPQHF. The CDR3 DNA is TGTGCCAGCAGCTATACAGAGAGCAATCAGCCCCAGCATTTT.

This clonotype was detected only a few times. V gene TRBV7-8 combines with J gene TRBJ2-7, with TRBD1 matching 7 bases. V was pared by 2 bases and J by 6 bases, with 7 bases of the junction left unmatched. The CDR3 runs 14 residues. Germline CDR1 and CDR2: SGHVS and FQNEAQ. The CDR3 bases are TGTGCCAGCAGCTTACTGCTCGGACAGGTCGAGCAGTACTTC. Amino acids: CASSLLLGQVEQYF.

The chain links TRBV20-1 to TRBJ2-7; 8 bases fit TRBD1. With 5 bases clipped from V and 2 bases from J, the junction kept 5 bases outside the gene matches. The CDR3 totals 13 residues. CDR1 and CDR2 from the germline V gene are DFQATT and SNEGSKA (reference sequence). As DNA, the CDR3 is TGCAGTGCTGTACGGACAGGGACCTACGAGCAGTACTTC. It yields the protein CSAVRTGTYEQYF.

In this sample, this clonotype turned up a few times. CDR3 nucleotide sequence: TGTGCCAGCAGCCAAGCACCCCCCGGTGAGCAGTTCTTC. This encodes CASSQAPPGEQFF. This chain joins TRBV3-1 and TRBJ2-1, with unresolved D. The V end was cut by 1 base, the J end by 9 bases, with 10 bases between. CDR1 is LGHDT, CDR2 YNNKEL, per germline (reference sequence). This CDR3 has 13 amino acids.

This sequence joins TRBV4-1 and TRBJ2-2; the D is unclear. The germline V gene has CDR1 MGHRA and CDR2 YSYEKL. The V and J ends lost 4 bases and 4 bases respectively, with 16 bases between them. The CDR3 runs to 16 residues. The CDR3 reads CASSPPTNPGTGELFF. Here the CDR3 DNA reads TGCGCCAGCAGCCCCCCGACGAACCCGGGCACCGGGGAGCTGTTTTTT.

The CDR3 is CASRVQGDYGYTF. The CDR3 nucleotides are TGTGCCAGCAGAGTTCAGGGGGACTATGGCTACACCTTC. V is TRBV6-1 and J is TRBJ1-2; 7 bases map to TRBD1. This CDR3 contains 13 residues. Germline V gene data show CDR1 as MNHNS and CDR2 as SASEGT. V was clipped by 6 bases and J by 3 bases; unmatched bases: 4.

This clonotype has a handful of counts. This rearrangement joins TRBV20-1 to TRBJ2-7; D may be TRBD1 (5 bases). V was trimmed by 0 bases and J by 3 bases, leaving 15 bases between them. The CDR3 consists of 15 residues. Per the germline V gene, CDR1 is DFQATT and CDR2 is SNEGSKA (reference sequence). In nucleotides, the CDR3 is TGCAGTGCTAGAGATAGTTCTGGGGCCCGCTACGAGCAGTACTTC. Its protein product is CSARDSSGARYEQYF.

V and J are TRBV27 and TRBJ1-6; 9 nucleotides match TRBD1. CDR1 MNHEY and CDR2 SMNVEV come from the germline V gene (reference sequence). The CDR3 loop spans 14 amino acids. V lost 5 bases and J lost 14; bases outside the gene matches: 10. Here the CDR3 reads CASSPGTGIGALHF. The DNA for the CDR3 is TGTGCCAGCAGTCCGGGGACAGGGATAGGGGCCCTCCACTTT.

This clonotype has more than one count but fewer than ten. V is TRBV12-3 or TRBV12-4 and J is TRBJ2-7; a weak D match, TRBD1 (6 bases). The V end was cut by 5 bases, the J end by 6 bases, with 11 bases between. This CDR3 is 12 amino acids long. The CDR3 protein is CASSTGFLEQYF. As DNA, the CDR3 is TGTGCCAGCAGTACAGGGTTCCTCGAGCAGTACTTC.

This chain links TRBV7-2 with TRBJ2-5; 7 bases map to TRBD2. The CDR3 contains 15 residues. Trimming removed 7 bases from V and 13 bases from J; junction bases left unmatched: 21. Looked up from germline, CDR1 is SGHTA and CDR2 is FQGNSA. CDR3 loop: CASTQSGDFPYNRYF. The CDR3 DNA sequence: TGTGCCAGCACCCAGAGCGGGGACTTCCCATACAACCGGTACTTC.

The CDR3 loop is CAIRGQGTYYEQYF. The CDR3 DNA reads TGTGCCATCAGGGGACAGGGCACCTACTACGAGCAGTACTTC. This sequence joins TRBV10-3 and TRBJ2-7; the match to TRBD1 covers 9 bases. V gave up 6 bases and J gave up 3 bases; unmatched junction bases: 6. Germline V gene lookup returns CDR1 ENHRY and CDR2 SYGVKD. This CDR3 spans 14 amino acids.

This clonotype was picked up many times. This sequence joins TRBV20-1 and TRBJ2-7; 9 bases are a match to TRBD2. The V and J ends lost 0 bases and 5 bases, in that order; junction bases with no gene match: 8. The CDR3 sequence is 15 residues long. Germline loops: CDR1 DFQATT, CDR2 SNEGSKA (reference sequence). This chain's CDR3 is CSARDHAGGNHEQYF. Here the CDR3 DNA reads TGCAGTGCTAGAGATCATGCGGGGGGGAACCACGAGCAGTACTTC.

This clonotype was seen more than once but under ten times. The rearrangement links TRBV4-1 to TRBJ1-1, with D possibly being TRBD1 (6 bases). Trimming pared 4 bases from V and 0 bases from J, leaving 15 bases between. The CDR3 contains 16 residues. Germline CDR1 and CDR2: MGHRA and YSYEKL. CDR3 residues: CASSREPGVMNTEAFF. The CDR3 coding sequence is TGCGCCAGCAGCCGAGAACCAGGGGTGATGAACACTGAAGCTTTCTTT.

This clonotype was seen a handful of times. The chain is built from TRBV15 and TRBJ2-3, with a possible D match to TRBD2 (6 bases). The CDR3 spans 13 residues. The germline CDR1 and CDR2 sequences are LNHNV and YYDKDF (reference sequence). Trimming left V 4 bases short and J 3 bases short, with 8 bases between. The CDR3 loop reads CATSMLATDTQYF. In DNA, the CDR3 is TGTGCCACCAGCATGCTAGCGACAGATACGCAGTATTTT.

This clonotype was recorded a few times. V is TRBV11-2 and J is TRBJ2-1; TRBD2 matches 8 bases. V shed 1 base and J 2 bases; nucleotides not matched to a gene: 7. The CDR3 contains 17 residues. Per the germline V gene, CDR1 is SGHAT and CDR2 is FQNNGV. DNA of the CDR3: TGTGCCAGCAGCTTAGTGGGCGGGGGGCCAACCTACAATGAGCAGTTCTTC. Translation gives CASSLVGGGPTYNEQFF.